The 18 T cell receptor beta chains below were found in one sample sequenced in a study of blood T cell repertoires in COVID-19. Sequencing was performed with immunoSEQ multiplex PCR; in TCRdb, only in-frame clones are kept and a portion is missing. The sample holds 100,000 or so clones, roughly 92% seen once. Sample: peripheral blood. These receptors came from a man aged 45-65 years with active COVID-19.

The chain joins TRBV30 to TRBJ1-3; D is unresolved. The V and J ends lost 3 bases and 0 bases respectively, with 15 bases between them. Germline assignment: CDR1 GTSNPN and CDR2 SVGIG (reference sequence). CDR3 length equals 16 residues. The CDR3 region has the DNA TGTGCCTGGAGAACCTCGGGAGGCTACTCTGGAAACACCATATATTTT. This sequence encodes CAWRTSGGYSGNTIYF.

The rearrangement joins TRBV28 to TRBJ2-3; TRBD2 might be the D (5 bases). Germline V gene lookup returns CDR1 MDHEN and CDR2 SYDVKM. V lost 6 bases and J 3 bases, leaving 16 bases between the germline ends. There are 15 residues in the CDR3. The CDR3 spells CASSHRRRGTDTQYF. The CDR3 DNA sequence: TGTGCCAGCAGCCATAGGCGGCGCGGGACAGATACGCAGTATTTT.

CDR3 DNA sequence: TGCAGTGCTAGTGAATTCGGACTAGCGGAAAAAACCGGGGAGCTGTTTTTT. Translating gives CSASEFGLAEKTGELFF. V is TRBV20-1 and J is TRBJ2-2; 10 bases align to TRBD2. The germline gives CDR1 DFQATT, CDR2 SNEGSKA (reference sequence). This CDR3 is 17 amino acids long. The J segment lost 5 bases and the V segment lost 3 bases, leaving 12 bases of the junction unmatched.

The V call is TRBV28, the J call TRBJ1-5; the D gene is possibly TRBD1 (5 bases). Germline V gene sequence: CDR1 MDHEN, CDR2 SYDVKM. There are 15 residues in the CDR3. V was pared by 6 bases and J by 6 bases, with 18 bases between. CDR3 bases: TGTGCCAGCAGCCACGATTCAGGGCCGAGTCAGCCCCAGCATTTT. This gives the protein CASSHDSGPSQPQHF. Using reference TRBV28 and TRBJ1-5 for the parts outside the CDR3, the full variable domain is DVKVTQSSRYLVKRTGEKVFLECVQDMDHENMFWYRQDPGLGLRLIYFSYDVKMKEKGDIPEGYSVSREKKERFSLILESASTNQTSMYLCASSHDSGPSQPQHFGDGTRLSIL.

This chain links TRBV27 with TRBJ2-3; 11 nucleotides match TRBD2. Germline V lookup: CDR1 MNHEY, CDR2 SMNVEV (reference sequence). With V trimmed by 4 bases and J by 4 bases, 7 bases remained unmatched. The CDR3 extends over 16 amino acids. CDR3: CASSSLAGGSADTQYF. CDR3 DNA sequence: TGTGCCAGCAGTTCGTTAGCGGGAGGGAGCGCAGATACGCAGTATTTT.

This rearrangement joins TRBV2 to TRBJ2-1; D is unresolved. Trimming removed 6 bases at V and 1 base at J, with 4 bases between. Germline assignment: CDR1 SNHLY and CDR2 FYNNEI. This CDR3 is built from 12 residues. The CDR3 loop is CASSVSYNEQFF. In nucleotides, the CDR3 is TGTGCCAGCAGCGTTTCCTACAATGAGCAGTTCTTC.

This clone appeared once. The chain couples TRBV29-1 to TRBJ2-7, with a tentative D call TRBD1 (5 bases). The germline V gene encodes CDR1 SQVTM and CDR2 ANQGSEA. The ends were cut back, 3 bases at V and 9 bases at J, with 18 bases in the middle. The CDR3 is 13 amino acids. The CDR3 here is CSVEGPPREAQYF. CDR3 DNA sequence: TGCAGCGTTGAGGGCCCTCCCAGGGAAGCGCAGTACTTC.

The chain uses TRBV19 and TRBJ1-1; 7 bases match TRBD1. Losses at the gene ends were 5 bases for V and 1 base for J; bases not matched to a gene: 10. The V gene's germline CDR1 is LNHDA and CDR2 SQIVND (reference sequence). This CDR3 has 16 residues. CDR3 coding DNA: TGTGCCAGTAGTCCCAGAAACAGGGGATGGAACACTGAAGCTTTCTTT. Amino acid sequence: CASSPRNRGWNTEAFF.

This chain uses TRBV6-5 with TRBJ1-1; TRBD1 matches at 8 bases. The CDR3 length is 15 residues. The J segment lost 4 bases and the V segment lost 4 bases, leaving 8 bases of the junction unmatched. CDR1 and CDR2 from the germline V gene are MNHEY and SVGAGI. The CDR3 spells CASSSLQGGFTEAFF. CDR3 nucleotide sequence: TGTGCCAGCAGTTCCTTACAGGGGGGCTTCACTGAAGCTTTCTTT.

The gene calls are TRBV3-1 (or the pseudogene TRBV3-2) and TRBJ2-7, with 14 bases aligning to TRBD2. Germline CDR1 is LGHDT and CDR2 is YNNKEL (reference sequence). CDR3 length: 17 residues. V lost 3 bases and J lost 5; bases outside the gene matches: 9. The CDR3 DNA reads as TGTGCCAGCAGCCAGTCGGGACTAGCGGGAGTTCTGAACGAGCAGTACTTC. Its translation: CASSQSGLAGVLNEQYF.

The chain recombines TRBV28 with TRBJ2-7; D perhaps matches TRBD1 (5 bases). The CDR3 is made up of 16 amino acids. Trimming took 3 bases from V and 2 from J, leaving 17 bases between them. The germline gives CDR1 MDHEN, CDR2 SYDVKM. CDR3 residues: CASSLQRTPSPYEQYF. The CDR3 DNA sequence: TGTGCCAGCAGTTTGCAAAGGACACCCTCCCCCTACGAGCAGTACTTC.

The rearrangement joins TRBV5-6 to TRBJ2-5; a possible D gene is TRBD2 (5 bases). Germline V gene sequence: CDR1 SGHDT, CDR2 YYEEEE. The CDR3 loop spans 15 amino acids. Trimming took off 7 bases at V and 4 bases at J, with 20 bases between the two ends. This chain's CDR3 is CASCKLRGMGETQYF. In nucleotides, the CDR3 is TGTGCCAGCTGCAAACTTAGAGGGATGGGAGAGACCCAGTACTTC. Full variable domain (remainder filled in from reference TRBV5-6 and TRBJ2-5): DAGVTQSPTHLIKTRGQQVTLRCSPKSGHDTVSWYQQALGQGPQFIFQYYEEEERQRGNFPDRFSGHQFPNYSSELNVNALLLGDSALYLCASCKLRGMGETQYFGPGTRLLVL.

The chain links TRBV10-1 to TRBJ1-4, with D uncertain. CDR3 length: 14 amino acids. Trimming removed 3 bases at V and 6 bases at J, with 11 bases between. CDR1 and CDR2 (germline): WNHNN, SYGVQD (reference sequence). CDR3 coding DNA: TGCGCCAGCAGTGACAGGCGGCGGGATGAAAAACTGTTTTTT. Its protein product is CASSDRRRDEKLFF.

The chain couples TRBV3-1 (or the pseudogene TRBV3-2) to TRBJ2-5; tentative D call: TRBD1 (5 bases). The CDR3 sequence is 14 residues long. Per the germline V gene, CDR1 is LGHDT and CDR2 is YNNKEL (reference sequence). Trimming shortened V by 4 bases and J by 2 bases, and 11 bases separated the two germline ends. The CDR3 loop reads CASSRQQFQETQYF. The CDR3, as DNA: TGTGCCAGCAGCCGACAGCAATTTCAAGAGACCCAGTACTTC.

V is TRBV4-2 and J is TRBJ1-2, with a possible D match to TRBD1 (5 bases). This CDR3 contains 20 residues. Trimming took off 0 bases at V and 1 base at J, with 24 bases between the two ends. Germline CDR1 and CDR2: LGHNA and YNFKEQ. The CDR3 DNA follows: TGTGCCAGCAGCCAAGAAAGCACGATAGGACATACAGTGGGTAACTATGGCTACACCTTC. It specifies CASSQESTIGHTVGNYGYTF.

The chain links TRBV30 to TRBJ1-1; TRBD1 might be the D (5 bases). Germline lookup yields CDR1 GTSNPN and CDR2 SVGIG (reference sequence). This CDR3 spans 13 amino acids. V lost 3 bases, J lost 9 bases, and 17 bases lay in between. This CDR3 reads CAWRTLGQLQAFF. The CDR3 region has the DNA TGTGCCTGGAGGACGTTGGGGCAACTACAAGCTTTCTTT.

J is TRBJ1-6 and V is TRBV3-1 (or the pseudogene TRBV3-2), with D hard to call. The CDR3 extends over 14 amino acids. The ends were cut back, 0 bases at V and 5 bases at J, with 5 bases in the middle. CDR1 is LGHDT and CDR2 is YNNKEL in the germline V gene (reference sequence). The CDR3 loop is CASSQDRNNSPLHF. CDR3 nucleotide sequence: TGTGCCAGCAGCCAAGACAGGAATAATTCACCCCTCCACTTT.

This clone was seen just once. The chain employs TRBV5-1 and TRBJ2-1; the match to TRBD2 covers 13 bases. J lost 3 bases, V lost 5 bases, and 5 bases had no gene match. The CDR3 consists of 16 residues. Looked up from germline, CDR1 is SGHRS and CDR2 is YFSETQ. Here the CDR3 reads CASRLRLAGGYNEQFF. CDR3 DNA sequence: TGCGCCAGCAGGCTTAGACTAGCGGGAGGCTACAATGAGCAGTTCTTC.